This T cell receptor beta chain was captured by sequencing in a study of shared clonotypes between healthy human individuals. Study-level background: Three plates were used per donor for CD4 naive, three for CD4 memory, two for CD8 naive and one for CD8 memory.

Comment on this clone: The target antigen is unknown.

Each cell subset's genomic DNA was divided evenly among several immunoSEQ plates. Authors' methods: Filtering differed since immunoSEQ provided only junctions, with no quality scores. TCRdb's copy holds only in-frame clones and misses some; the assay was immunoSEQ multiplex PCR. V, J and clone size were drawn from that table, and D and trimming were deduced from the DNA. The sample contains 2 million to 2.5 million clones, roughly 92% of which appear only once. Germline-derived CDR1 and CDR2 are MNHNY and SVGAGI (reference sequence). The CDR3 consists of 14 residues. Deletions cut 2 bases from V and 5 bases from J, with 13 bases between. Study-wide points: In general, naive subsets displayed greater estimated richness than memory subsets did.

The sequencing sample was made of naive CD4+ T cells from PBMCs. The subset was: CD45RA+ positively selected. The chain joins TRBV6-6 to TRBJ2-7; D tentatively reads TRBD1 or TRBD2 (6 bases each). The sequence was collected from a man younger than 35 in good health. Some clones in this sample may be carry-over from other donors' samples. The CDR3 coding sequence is TGTGCCAGCAGTTACCGGGGGCGAGGCGACGAGCAGTACTTC. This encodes CASSYRGRGDEQYF.